This T cell receptor beta chain was captured by sequencing in a study of technical replicates of blood from a handful of donors. Clones were sequenced by immunoSEQ multiplex PCR, and TCRdb holds only the in-frame ones, with some missing. The table records 85,000 to 100,000 clones, 92% of them present only once. The V gene's germline CDR1 is SNHLY and CDR2 FYNNEI. V dropped 5 bases and J dropped 4; count of bases not matched to a gene: 2. The CDR3 length is 15 residues. Sequenced input: T cells isolated from PBMCs. The V gene is TRBV2, the J gene TRBJ2-5, with TRBD2 matching 15 bases. The TCR originated in a human donor in good health. CDR3 residues: CASSKGLAGGETQYF. The CDR3 DNA follows: TGTGCCAGCAGTAAGGGACTAGCGGGAGGAGAGACCCAGTACTTC.